The 17 T cell receptor beta chains listed next were all sequenced from one sample in a study of blood T cell repertoires in COVID-19. Sequenced by immunoSEQ multiplex PCR; TCRdb stores in-frame clones only, minus some. The table has 50,000 or so clones, over 85% seen once. The sequencing sample was made of peripheral blood. The receptor set was obtained from a man older than 75 with acute or convalescent COVID-19.

This clone occurred once. The chain uses TRBV28 and TRBJ2-1, with a possible D match to TRBD2 (7 bases). Germline loops: CDR1 MDHEN, CDR2 SYDVKM. Trimming removed 3 bases at V and 4 bases at J, with 19 bases between. CDR3 length equals 17 residues. For the CDR3, the DNA is TGTGCCAGCAGTTTGGGACTACAGGGTGGTATGTACAATGAGCAGTTCTTC. It translates to CASSLGLQGGMYNEQFF.

This clone was seen only once. The rearrangement links TRBV7-9 to TRBJ1-2; D call uncertain. This CDR3 has 14 amino acids. Germline loops: CDR1 SEHNR, CDR2 FQNEAQ (reference sequence). With 4 bases removed from V and 7 bases from J, the gap between germline ends came to 16 bases. The CDR3 nucleotides read TGTGCCAGCAGCTCGGGGAGGGCAGGTCTTGGCTACACCTTC. Translating gives CASSSGRAGLGYTF.

The table lists this clone with a few counts. V gene TRBV6-2 or TRBV6-3 combines with J gene TRBJ1-2; D is ambiguous. The CDR3 has 15 amino acids. CDR1 is MNHEY, CDR2 SVGEGT, per germline. V was pared by 6 bases and J by 4 bases, with 18 bases between. The CDR3 here is CASSLGPPRVYGYTF. The CDR3, as DNA: TGTGCCAGCAGCCTTGGTCCCCCTAGAGTCTATGGCTACACCTTC.

The rearrangement uses TRBV3-1 (or the pseudogene TRBV3-2) and TRBJ2-7; D call uncertain. Germline CDR1 is LGHDT and CDR2 is YNNKEL (reference sequence). The CDR3 spans 14 residues. The V end was cut by 1 base, the J end by 1 base, with 8 bases between. The CDR3 here is CASSQVGRSYEQYF. CDR3 bases: TGTGCCAGCAGCCAAGTCGGCAGGTCCTACGAGCAGTACTTC.

The rearrangement uses TRBV14 and TRBJ2-7; the match to TRBD1 covers 7 bases. The CDR3 is 17 amino acids. Trimming at V came to 0 bases and at J to 8 bases, leaving 16 bases not matched to a gene. Germline V gene lookup returns CDR1 SGHDN and CDR2 FVKESK. The CDR3 spells CASSQDEVPGGLLKQYF. CDR3 nucleotides: TGTGCCAGCAGCCAAGATGAGGTACCAGGGGGTCTGTTAAAGCAGTACTTC.

This chain uses TRBV5-4 with TRBJ2-2; maybe TRBD2 (5 bases). The V gene's germline CDR1 is SGHNT and CDR2 YYREEE (reference sequence). The CDR3 runs to 15 residues. V was pared by 2 bases and J by 3 bases, with 11 bases between. This CDR3 reads CASSFVARDTGELFF. For the CDR3, the DNA is TGTGCCAGCAGCTTCGTCGCGAGGGACACCGGGGAGCTGTTTTTT.

The chain uses TRBV5-4 and TRBJ1-3; D is ambiguous. Trimming pared 2 bases from V and 0 bases from J, leaving 9 bases between. Germline V gene lookup returns CDR1 SGHNT and CDR2 YYREEE (reference sequence). CDR3 length equals 15 residues. The CDR3 here is CASSLDIYSGNTIYF. The CDR3 DNA is TGTGCCAGCAGCTTAGACATTTACTCTGGAAACACCATATATTTT.

The chain employs TRBV5-4 and TRBJ1-1; no reliable D call. Germline V gene sequence: CDR1 SGHNT, CDR2 YYREEE (reference sequence). The CDR3 length is 15 residues. The V end lost 4 bases, the J end lost 4 bases, and 17 bases lay between the germline ends. The CDR3 sequence is CASSVPGGLTTEAFF. In DNA, the CDR3 is TGTGCCAGCAGCGTCCCGGGCGGGCTAACCACTGAAGCTTTCTTT. Looking up the rest from reference TRBV5-4 and TRBJ1-1 gives the full variable domain: ETGVTQSPTHLIKTRGQQVTLRCSSQSGHNTVSWYQQALGQGPQFIFQYYREEENGRGNFPPRFSGLQFPNYSSELNVNALELDDSALYLCASSVPGGLTTEAFFGQGTRLTVV.

V and J are TRBV19 and TRBJ1-4; D possibly corresponds to TRBD1 (6 bases). This CDR3 has 14 residues. V was shortened by 3 bases and J by 8 bases, with 13 bases between the two germline ends. CDR1 is LNHDA, CDR2 SQIVND, per germline (reference sequence). CDR3 DNA sequence: TGTGCCAGTAGTATCCGTCTACAGGGCGAAAAACTGTTTTTT. Protein product: CASSIRLQGEKLFF. Together with reference TRBV19 and TRBJ1-4, the CDR3 gives the full variable domain: DGGITQSPKYLFRKEGQNVTLSCEQNLNHDAMYWYRQDPGQGLRLIYYSQIVNDFQKGDIAEGYSVSREKKESFPLTVTSAQKNPTAFYLCASSIRLQGEKLFFGSGTQLSVL.

This chain joins TRBV28 and TRBJ1-6, with 8 bases fitting TRBD1. Trimming at V came to 2 bases and at J to 8 bases, leaving 11 bases not matched to a gene. The CDR3 contains 17 residues. Germline V gives CDR1 MDHEN, CDR2 SYDVKM. CDR3 coding DNA: TGTGCCAGCAGTTTACCACAAATAACAGGGGGTTATTCACCCCTCCACTTT. Protein: CASSLPQITGGYSPLHF.

The chain is built from TRBV7-9 and TRBJ2-7; D possibly corresponds to TRBD1 (6 bases). This CDR3 is built from 14 residues. V was shortened by 5 bases and J by 2 bases, with 13 bases between the two germline ends. Germline CDR1 reads SEHNR; CDR2 reads FQNEAQ (reference sequence). The CDR3 nucleotides are TGTGCCAGCAGCCTCCTGGGACAAGCCTACGAGCAGTACTTC. Residues: CASSLLGQAYEQYF. Looking up the rest from reference TRBV7-9 and TRBJ2-7 gives the full variable domain: DTGVSQNPRHKITKRGQNVTFRCDPISEHNRLYWYRQTLGQGPEFLTYFQNEAQLEKSRLLSDRFSAERPKGSFSTLEIQRTEQGDSAMYLCASSLLGQAYEQYFGPGTRLTVT.

The chain joins TRBV9 to TRBJ2-2, with a tentative D call TRBD1 (5 bases). The germline CDR1 and CDR2 sequences are SGDLS and YYNGEE. The CDR3 is made up of 16 amino acids. V was clipped by 0 bases and J by 3 bases, with 12 bases between them. CDR3 in DNA: TGTGCCAGCAGCGTAGATGGCAGGGTGTACACCGGGGAGCTGTTTTTT. Its translation: CASSVDGRVYTGELFF.

CDR3 region: CASSSQAGYTF. Written as DNA, the CDR3 is TGTGCCAGCAGTTCCCAAGCTGGCTACACCTTC. V and J are TRBV28 and TRBJ1-2; no clear D. Germline V gene data show CDR1 as MDHEN and CDR2 as SYDVKM. This CDR3 comprises 11 residues. Between the trimmed V and J ends, which lost 4 bases and 7 bases, there was a span of 7 bases.

The rearrangement uses TRBV18 and TRBJ2-7; the D gene is possibly TRBD1 (5 bases). V gave up 2 bases and J gave up 1 base, with 12 bases separating them. Germline V CDR1 and CDR2: KGHSH, LQKENI. The CDR3 spans 15 residues. The CDR3 DNA is TGTGCCAGCTCACCAACGGACAATTGGTCCTACGAGCAGTACTTC. Its translation is CASSPTDNWSYEQYF.

This chain uses TRBV7-9 with TRBJ1-2; D perhaps matches TRBD1 (6 bases). From germline, CDR1 is SEHNR and CDR2 FQNEAQ (reference sequence). The CDR3 runs 13 residues. V lost 6 bases, J lost 2 bases, and 10 bases lay in between. The DNA of the CDR3 is TGTGCCAGCAGTCTCGGACAGAACTATGGCTACACCTTC. Residues: CASSLGQNYGYTF. Together with reference TRBV7-9 and TRBJ1-2, the CDR3 gives the full variable domain: DTGVSQNPRHKITKRGQNVTFRCDPISEHNRLYWYRQTLGQGPEFLTYFQNEAQLEKSRLLSDRFSAERPKGSFSTLEIQRTEQGDSAMYLCASSLGQNYGYTFGSGTRLTVV.

This chain links TRBV19 with TRBJ1-5; TRBD1 matches at 11 bases. V was clipped by 6 bases and J by 6 bases; unmatched bases: 1. The V gene's germline CDR1 is LNHDA and CDR2 SQIVND (reference sequence). The CDR3 is 13 amino acids. The DNA of the CDR3 is TGTGCCAGTAGGGACAGGGGGCGTCAGCCCCAGCATTTT. Translated: CASRDRGRQPQHF.

This clone was counted between two and nine times. CDR3 residues: CASPGQTQDTEAFF. CDR3 DNA: TGTGCCAGCCCAGGCCAGACCCAGGACACTGAAGCTTTCTTT. The V and J genes are TRBV6-5 and TRBJ1-1; the D is unclear. CDR3 length: 14 residues. Trimming pared 8 bases from V and 3 bases from J, leaving 16 bases between. Germline V CDR1 and CDR2: MNHEY, SVGAGI.